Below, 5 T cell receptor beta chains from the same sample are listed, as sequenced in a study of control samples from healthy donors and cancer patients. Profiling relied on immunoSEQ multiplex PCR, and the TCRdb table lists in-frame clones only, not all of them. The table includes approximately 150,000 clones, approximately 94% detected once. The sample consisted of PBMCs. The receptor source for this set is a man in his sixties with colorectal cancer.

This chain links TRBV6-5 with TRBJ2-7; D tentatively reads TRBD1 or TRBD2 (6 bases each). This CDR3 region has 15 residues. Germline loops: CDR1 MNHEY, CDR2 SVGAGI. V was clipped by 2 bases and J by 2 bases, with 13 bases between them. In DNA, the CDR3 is TGTGCCAGCAGTTACAACAGGGACTTCACCTACGAGCAGTACTTC. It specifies CASSYNRDFTYEQYF.

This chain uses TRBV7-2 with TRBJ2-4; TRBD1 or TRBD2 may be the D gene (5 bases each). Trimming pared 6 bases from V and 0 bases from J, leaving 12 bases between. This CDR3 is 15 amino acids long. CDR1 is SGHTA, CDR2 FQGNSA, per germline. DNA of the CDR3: TGTGCCAGCAGTCTCACCGGGACAGCCAAAAACATTCAGTACTTC. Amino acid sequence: CASSLTGTAKNIQYF.

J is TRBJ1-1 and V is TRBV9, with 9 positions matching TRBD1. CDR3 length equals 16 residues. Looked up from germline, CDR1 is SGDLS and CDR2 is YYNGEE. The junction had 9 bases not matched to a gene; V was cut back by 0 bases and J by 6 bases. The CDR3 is CASSVAIRTGEAEAFF. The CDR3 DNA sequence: TGTGCCAGCAGCGTAGCGATCCGGACAGGGGAGGCTGAAGCTTTCTTT. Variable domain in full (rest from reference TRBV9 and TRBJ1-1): DSGVTQTPKHLITATGQRVTLRCSPRSGDLSVYWYQQSLDQGLQFLIQYYNGEERAKGNILERFSAQQFPDLHSELNLSSLELGDSALYFCASSVAIRTGEAEAFFGQGTRLTVV.

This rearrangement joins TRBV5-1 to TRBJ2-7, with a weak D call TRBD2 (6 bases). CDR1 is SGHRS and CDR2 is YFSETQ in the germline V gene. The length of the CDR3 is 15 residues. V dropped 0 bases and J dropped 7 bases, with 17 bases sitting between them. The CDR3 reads CASSLELAVLVEQYF. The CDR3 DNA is TGCGCCAGCAGCTTGGAACTAGCAGTCCTAGTTGAGCAGTACTTC.

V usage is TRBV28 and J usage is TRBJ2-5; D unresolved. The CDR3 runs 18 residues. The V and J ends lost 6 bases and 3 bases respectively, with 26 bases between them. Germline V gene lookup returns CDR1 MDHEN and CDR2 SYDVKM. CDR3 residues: CASSPLGVGQRLKETQYF. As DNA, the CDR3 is TGTGCCAGCAGCCCCCTTGGTGTAGGCCAGAGATTGAAAGAGACCCAGTACTTC.